This T cell receptor (beta chain) emerged from a study of T cell repertoires in cytomegalovirus infection. Whole-study context: CMV infection together with matching HLA type was indicated by public TCR beta signatures.

Points on this clonotype: Its specificity is unknown.

TCRdb re-derived calls from the reads in MiXCR, one entry per CDR3 protein. The table has hundreds of thousands of distinct CDR3 sequences, about 30% seen once. Germline-derived CDR1 and CDR2 are MNHNS and SASEGT. V was clipped by 4 bases and J by 6 bases, with 8 bases between them. This CDR3 region has 12 residues. This material consisted of cultured PBMCs, taken from culture after CMV antigen stimulation. The clonotype comes from a human donor in good health (CMV status not recorded). Some clones in this sample may be carry-over from other donors' samples. The chain is built from TRBV6-1 and TRBJ2-3; perhaps TRBD2 as D (5 bases). CDR3 in amino acids: CASSGASDTQYF. Here the CDR3 DNA reads TGTGCCAGCAGTGGAGCTAGCGATACGCAGTATTTT.